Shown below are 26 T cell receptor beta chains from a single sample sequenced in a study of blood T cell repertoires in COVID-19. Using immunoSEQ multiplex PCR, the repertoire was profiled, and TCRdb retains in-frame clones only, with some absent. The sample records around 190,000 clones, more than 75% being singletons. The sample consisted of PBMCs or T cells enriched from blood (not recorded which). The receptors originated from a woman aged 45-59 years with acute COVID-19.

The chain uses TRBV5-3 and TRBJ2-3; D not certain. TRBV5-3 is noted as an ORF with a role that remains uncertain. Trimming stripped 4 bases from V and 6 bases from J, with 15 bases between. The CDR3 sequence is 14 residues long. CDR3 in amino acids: CARSPTFLSDTQYF. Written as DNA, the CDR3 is TGTGCCAGAAGCCCCACATTCCTCTCCGATACGCAGTATTTT.

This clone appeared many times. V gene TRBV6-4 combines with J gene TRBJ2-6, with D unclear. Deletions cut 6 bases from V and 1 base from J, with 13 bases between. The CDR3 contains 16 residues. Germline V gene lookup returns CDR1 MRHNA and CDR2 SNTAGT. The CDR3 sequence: CASSATSSSGANVLTF. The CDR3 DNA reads TGTGCCAGCAGCGCCACTTCGTCTTCTGGGGCCAACGTCCTGACTTTC.

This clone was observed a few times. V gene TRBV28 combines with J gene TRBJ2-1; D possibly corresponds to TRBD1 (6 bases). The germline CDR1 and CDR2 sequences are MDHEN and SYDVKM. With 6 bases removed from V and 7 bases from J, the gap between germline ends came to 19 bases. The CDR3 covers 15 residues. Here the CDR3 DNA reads TGTGCCAGCAGGGACGCGGACAGCAACCTTAATGAGCAGTTCTTC. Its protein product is CASRDADSNLNEQFF.

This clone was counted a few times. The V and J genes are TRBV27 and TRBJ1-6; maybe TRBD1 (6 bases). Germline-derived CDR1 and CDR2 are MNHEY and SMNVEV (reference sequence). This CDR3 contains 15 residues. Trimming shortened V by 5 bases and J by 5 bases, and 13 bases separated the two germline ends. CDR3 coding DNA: TGTGCCAGCAGTCCAACAGGGTTCCATAATTCACCCCTCCACTTT. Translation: CASSPTGFHNSPLHF.

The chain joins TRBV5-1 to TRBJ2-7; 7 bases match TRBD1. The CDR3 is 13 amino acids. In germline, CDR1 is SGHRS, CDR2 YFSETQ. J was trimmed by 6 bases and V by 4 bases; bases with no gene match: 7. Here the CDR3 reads CASSKAGTAEQYV. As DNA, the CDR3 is TGCGCCAGCAGCAAAGCCGGGACAGCCGAGCAGTACGTC.

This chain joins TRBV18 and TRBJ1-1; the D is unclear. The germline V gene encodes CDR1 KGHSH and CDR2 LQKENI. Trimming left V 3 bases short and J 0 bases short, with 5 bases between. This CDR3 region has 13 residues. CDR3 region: CASSPGMNTEAFF. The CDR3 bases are TGTGCCAGCTCACCGGGCATGAACACTGAAGCTTTCTTT. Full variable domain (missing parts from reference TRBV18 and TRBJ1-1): NAGVMQNPRHLVRRRGQEARLRCSPMKGHSHVYWYRQLPEEGLKFMVYLQKENIIDESGMPKERFSAEFPKEGPSILRIQQVVRGDSAAYFCASSPGMNTEAFFGQGTRLTVV.

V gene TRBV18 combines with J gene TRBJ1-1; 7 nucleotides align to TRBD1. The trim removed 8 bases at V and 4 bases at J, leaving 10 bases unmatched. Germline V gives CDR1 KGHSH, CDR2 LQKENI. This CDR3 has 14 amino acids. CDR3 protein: CASNSDRQGTEAFF. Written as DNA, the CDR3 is TGTGCCAGCAATTCGGACAGGCAGGGCACTGAAGCTTTCTTT.

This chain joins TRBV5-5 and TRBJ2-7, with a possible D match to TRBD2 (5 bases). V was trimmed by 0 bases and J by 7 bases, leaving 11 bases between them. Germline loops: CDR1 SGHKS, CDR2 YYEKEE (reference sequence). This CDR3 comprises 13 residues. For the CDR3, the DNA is TGTGCCAGCAGCTTGGCGAGGGAAAGAGAGCAGTACGTC. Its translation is CASSLAREREQYV.

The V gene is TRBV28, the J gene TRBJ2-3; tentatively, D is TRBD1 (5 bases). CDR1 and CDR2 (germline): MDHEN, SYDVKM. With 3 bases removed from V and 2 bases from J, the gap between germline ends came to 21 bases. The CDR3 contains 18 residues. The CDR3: CASSLGSAPWGYTDTQYF. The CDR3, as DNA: TGTGCCAGCAGTTTGGGTTCAGCCCCGTGGGGCTACACAGATACGCAGTATTTT.

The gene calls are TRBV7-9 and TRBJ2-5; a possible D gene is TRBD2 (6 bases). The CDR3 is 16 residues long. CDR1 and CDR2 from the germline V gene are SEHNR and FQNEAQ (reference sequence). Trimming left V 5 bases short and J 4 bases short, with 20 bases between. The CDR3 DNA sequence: TGTGCCAGCAGCCCGGGGGTTAAGGCAGGGAGAGAGACCCAGTACTTC. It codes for CASSPGVKAGRETQYF. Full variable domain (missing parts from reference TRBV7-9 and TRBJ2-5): DTGVSQNPRHKITKRGQNVTFRCDPISEHNRLYWYRQTLGQGPEFLTYFQNEAQLEKSRLLSDRFSAERPKGSFSTLEIQRTEQGDSAMYLCASSPGVKAGRETQYFGPGTRLLVL.

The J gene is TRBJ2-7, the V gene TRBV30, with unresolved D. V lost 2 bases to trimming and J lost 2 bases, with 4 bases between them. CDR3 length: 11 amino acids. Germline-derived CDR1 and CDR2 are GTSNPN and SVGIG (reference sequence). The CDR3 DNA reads TGTGCCTGGAGTAACACCTACGAGCAGTACGTC. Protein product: CAWSNTYEQYV.

DNA for the CDR3: TGTGCCAGCAGCCTTCGACAAGATAATGAAAAACTGTTTTTT. Its translation: CASSLRQDNEKLFF. The rearrangement links TRBV3-1 (or the pseudogene TRBV3-2) to TRBJ1-4, with D uncertain. Germline-derived CDR1 and CDR2 are LGHDT and YNNKEL (reference sequence). The CDR3 spans 14 residues. V shed 4 bases and J shed 4 bases, with 10 bases lying between them.

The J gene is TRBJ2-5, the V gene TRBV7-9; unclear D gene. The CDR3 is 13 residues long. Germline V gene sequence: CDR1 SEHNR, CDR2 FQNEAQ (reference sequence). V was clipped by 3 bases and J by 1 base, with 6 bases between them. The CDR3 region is CASSFGPQETQYF. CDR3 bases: TGTGCCAGCAGCTTCGGTCCCCAAGAGACCCAGTACTTC.

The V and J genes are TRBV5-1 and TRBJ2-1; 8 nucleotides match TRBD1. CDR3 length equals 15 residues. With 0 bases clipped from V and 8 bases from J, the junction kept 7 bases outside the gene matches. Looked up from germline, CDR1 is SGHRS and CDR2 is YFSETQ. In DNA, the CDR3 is TGCGCCAGCAGCTTGGTTGCAGGGGGCACGGATGAGCAGTTCTTC. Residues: CASSLVAGGTDEQFF.

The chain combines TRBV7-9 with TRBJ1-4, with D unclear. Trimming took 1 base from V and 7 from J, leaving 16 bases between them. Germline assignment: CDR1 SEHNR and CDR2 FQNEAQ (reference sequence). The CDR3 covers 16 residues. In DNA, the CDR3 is TGTGCCAGCAGCTTAGTGGGCGGTCCGGAGGGTGAAAAACTGTTTTTT. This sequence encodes CASSLVGGPEGEKLFF.

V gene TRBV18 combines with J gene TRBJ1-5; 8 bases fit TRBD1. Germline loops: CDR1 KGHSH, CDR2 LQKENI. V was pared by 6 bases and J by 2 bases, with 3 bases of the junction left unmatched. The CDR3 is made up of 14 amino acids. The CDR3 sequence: CASSPTGGNQPQHF. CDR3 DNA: TGTGCCAGCTCGCCGACAGGGGGCAATCAGCCCCAGCATTTT. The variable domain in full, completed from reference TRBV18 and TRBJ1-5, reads NAGVMQNPRHLVRRRGQEARLRCSPMKGHSHVYWYRQLPEEGLKFMVYLQKENIIDESGMPKERFSAEFPKEGPSILRIQQVVRGDSAAYFCASSPTGGNQPQHFGDGTRLSIL.

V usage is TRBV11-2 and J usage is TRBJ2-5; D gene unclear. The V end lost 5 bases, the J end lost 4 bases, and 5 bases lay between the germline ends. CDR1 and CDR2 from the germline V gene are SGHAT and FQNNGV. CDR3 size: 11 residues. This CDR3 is CASSPRETQYF. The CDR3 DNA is TGTGCCAGCAGCCCTAGAGAGACCCAGTACTTC.

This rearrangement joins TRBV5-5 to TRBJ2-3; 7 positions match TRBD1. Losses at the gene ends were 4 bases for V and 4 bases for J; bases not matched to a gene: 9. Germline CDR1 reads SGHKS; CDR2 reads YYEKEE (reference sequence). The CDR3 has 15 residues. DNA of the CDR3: TGTGCCAGCAGCCGGTCAGGGGGTAGCTCAGATACGCAGTATTTT. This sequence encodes CASSRSGGSSDTQYF.

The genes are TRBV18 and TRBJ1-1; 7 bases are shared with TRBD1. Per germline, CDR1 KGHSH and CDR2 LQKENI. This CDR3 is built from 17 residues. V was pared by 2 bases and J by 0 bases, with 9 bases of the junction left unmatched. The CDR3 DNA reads TGTGCCAGCTCACCATATACGGGACAGAACATGAACACTGAAGCTTTCTTT. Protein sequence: CASSPYTGQNMNTEAFF.

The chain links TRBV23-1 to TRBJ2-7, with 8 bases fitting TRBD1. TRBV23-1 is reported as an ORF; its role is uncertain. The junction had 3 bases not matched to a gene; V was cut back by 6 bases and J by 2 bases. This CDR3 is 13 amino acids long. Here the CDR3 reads CASSGQGTYEQYV. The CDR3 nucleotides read TGCGCCAGCAGCGGACAGGGCACCTACGAGCAGTACGTC.

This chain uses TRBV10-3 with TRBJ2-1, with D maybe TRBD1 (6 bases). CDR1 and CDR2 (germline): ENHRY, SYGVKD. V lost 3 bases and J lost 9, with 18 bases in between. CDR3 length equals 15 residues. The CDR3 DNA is TGTGCCATCAGTGACACCGGGACACCTCGAAGTGAGCAGTTCTTC. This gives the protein CAISDTGTPRSEQFF.

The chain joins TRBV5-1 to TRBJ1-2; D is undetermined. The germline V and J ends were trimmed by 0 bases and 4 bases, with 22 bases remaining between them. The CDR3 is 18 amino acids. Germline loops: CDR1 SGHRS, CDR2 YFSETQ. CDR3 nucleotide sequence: TGCGCCAGCAGCTTGGGATCGGTACTCTCCGCTAGAGGCTATGGCTACACCTTC. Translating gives CASSLGSVLSARGYGYTF.

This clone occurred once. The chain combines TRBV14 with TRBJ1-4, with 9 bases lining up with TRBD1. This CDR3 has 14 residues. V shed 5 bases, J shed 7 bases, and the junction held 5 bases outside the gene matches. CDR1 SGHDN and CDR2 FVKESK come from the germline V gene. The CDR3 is CASSFGQGSEKLFF. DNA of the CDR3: TGTGCCAGCAGCTTCGGACAGGGGAGTGAAAAACTGTTTTTT. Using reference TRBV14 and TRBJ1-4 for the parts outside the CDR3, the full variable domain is EAGVTQFPSHSVIEKGQTVTLRCDPISGHDNLYWYRRVMGKEIKFLLHFVKESKQDESGMPNNRFLAERTGGTYSTLKVQPAELEDSGVYFCASSFGQGSEKLFFGSGTQLSVL.

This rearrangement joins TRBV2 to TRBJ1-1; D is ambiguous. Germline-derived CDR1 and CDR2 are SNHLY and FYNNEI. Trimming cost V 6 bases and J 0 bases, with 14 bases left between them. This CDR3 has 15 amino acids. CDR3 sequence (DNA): TGTGCCAGCAGGGCCGATTTGCAAATGAACACTGAAGCTTTCTTT. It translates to CASRADLQMNTEAFF.

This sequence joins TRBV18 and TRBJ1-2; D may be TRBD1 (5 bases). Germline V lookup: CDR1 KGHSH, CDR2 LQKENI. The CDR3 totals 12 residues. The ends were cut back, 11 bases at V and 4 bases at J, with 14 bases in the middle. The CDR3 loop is CAGGGTRYGYTF. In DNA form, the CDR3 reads TGTGCCGGCGGGGGGACCCGCTATGGCTACACCTTC. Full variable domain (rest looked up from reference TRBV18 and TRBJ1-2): NAGVMQNPRHLVRRRGQEARLRCSPMKGHSHVYWYRQLPEEGLKFMVYLQKENIIDESGMPKERFSAEFPKEGPSILRIQQVVRGDSAAYFCAGGGTRYGYTFGSGTRLTVV.

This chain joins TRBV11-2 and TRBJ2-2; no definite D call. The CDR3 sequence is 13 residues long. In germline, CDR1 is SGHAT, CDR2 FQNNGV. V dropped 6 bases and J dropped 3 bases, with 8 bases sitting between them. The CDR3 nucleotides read TGTGCCAGCAGGGCAGGTTACACCGGGGAGCTGTTTTTT. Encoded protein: CASRAGYTGELFF.